Listed here is a single T cell receptor beta chain. The data derive from a study of blood T cell repertoires in COVID-19. At the level of the study: Sites across the United States, Italy and Spain contributed samples from acute and convalescent COVID-19.

Participants spanned ages about 18 to 90 years and resided in 24 US areas. Generated by immunoSEQ multiplex PCR, the TCRdb table keeps only in-frame clones and is missing some. The data hold roughly 260,000 clones, with roughly nine tenths observed a single time. This TCR derives from a woman aged 30 to 39 with acute COVID-19. Sample: PBMCs or T cells enriched from blood (not recorded which).

In DNA form, the CDR3 reads TGTGCCAGCAGTTACTGGGCCTTAGCGGATGGGACCGGGGAGCTGTTTTTT. It is translated as CASSYWALADGTGELFF. This chain connects TRBV6-2 or TRBV6-3 to TRBJ2-2, with D possibly TRBD2 on 6 matching bases. The V and J ends lost 1 base and 5 bases respectively, with 17 bases between them. CDR3 length equals 17 residues. The germline gives CDR1 MNHEY, CDR2 SVGEGT.